This TCR beta chain was identified in a study of blood T cell repertoires in COVID-19. This CDR3 has 16 residues. Trimming pared 2 bases from V and 1 base from J, leaving 15 bases between. Germline assignment: CDR1 SGHRS and CDR2 YFSETQ. Clones were sequenced by immunoSEQ multiplex PCR, and TCRdb holds only the in-frame ones, with some missing. This repertoire shows approximately 70,000 clones, 65% to 85% found once; its top ten account for 2.5%. The material sequenced was peripheral blood. This sequence originates from a man older than 75 with active or convalescent COVID-19. The chain carries TRBV5-1 and TRBJ2-5, with a weak D call TRBD2 (6 bases). Here the CDR3 DNA reads TGCGCCAGCAGCTTTGCAGGGAGGTTGCGCCAAGAGACCCAGTACTTC. Protein: CASSFAGRLRQETQYF.